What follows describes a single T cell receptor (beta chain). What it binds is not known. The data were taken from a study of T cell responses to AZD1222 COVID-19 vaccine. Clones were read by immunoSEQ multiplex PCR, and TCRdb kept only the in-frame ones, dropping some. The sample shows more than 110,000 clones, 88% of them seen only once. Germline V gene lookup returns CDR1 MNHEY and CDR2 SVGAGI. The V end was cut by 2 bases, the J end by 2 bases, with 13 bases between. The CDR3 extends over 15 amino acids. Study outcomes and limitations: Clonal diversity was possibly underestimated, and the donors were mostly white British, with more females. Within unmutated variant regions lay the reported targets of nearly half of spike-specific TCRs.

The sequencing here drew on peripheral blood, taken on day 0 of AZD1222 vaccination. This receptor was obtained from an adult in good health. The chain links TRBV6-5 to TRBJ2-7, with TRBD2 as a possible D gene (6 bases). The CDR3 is CASSYGEVLAYEQYF. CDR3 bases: TGTGCCAGCAGTTACGGGGAGGTTCTCGCCTACGAGCAGTACTTC.